The sample holds a few counts of the clone carrying this TCR beta chain. This sample was included in a study of T-cell memory formation after mild COVID-19. TCRalpha and TCRbeta libraries used 5'RACE with constant-segment primers and UMIs. TCRdb re-derived calls from the 5' RACE reads in MiXCR, one entry per CDR3 protein. The sample carries under 400,000 distinct CDR3 sequences, around 27% recorded once. V was cut by 10 bases and J by 6 bases, with 9 bases left in between. The CDR3 length is 10 residues. Germline V gives CDR1 SEHNR, CDR2 FQNEAQ (reference sequence). The source material was PBMCs or a T cell subset sorted from them (not recorded which). This clonotype was obtained from an adult woman who had mild COVID-19 (a few samples of this study predate the infection). Cell type and time point are not known. This sequence joins TRBV7-9 and TRBJ1-1; D gene ambiguous. The CDR3 nucleotides are TGTGCCATCCCGGGCCCTGAAGCTTTCTTT. This translates into CAIPGPEAFF.